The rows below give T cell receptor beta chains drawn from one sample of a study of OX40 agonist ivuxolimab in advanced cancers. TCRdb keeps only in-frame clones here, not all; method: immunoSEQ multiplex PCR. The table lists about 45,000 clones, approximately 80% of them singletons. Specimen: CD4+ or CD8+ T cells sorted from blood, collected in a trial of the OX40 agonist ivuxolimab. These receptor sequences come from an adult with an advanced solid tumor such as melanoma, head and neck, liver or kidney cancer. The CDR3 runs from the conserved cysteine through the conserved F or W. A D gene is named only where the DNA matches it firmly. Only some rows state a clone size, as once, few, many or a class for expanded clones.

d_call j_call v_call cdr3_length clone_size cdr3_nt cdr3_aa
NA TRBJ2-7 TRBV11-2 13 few TGTGCCAGCAGCTTAGGCAGACCCTACGAGCAGTACTTC CASSLGRPYEQYF
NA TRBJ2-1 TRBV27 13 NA TGTGCCAGCAGTCTAGGGACTTACAATGAGCAGTTCTTC CASSLGTYNEQFF
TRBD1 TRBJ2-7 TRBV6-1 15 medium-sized TGTGCCAGCAGAGAAGGACAGGGGATCTCCTACGAGCAGTACTTC CASREGQGISYEQYF
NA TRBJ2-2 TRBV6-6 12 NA NA CASSFGAGELFF
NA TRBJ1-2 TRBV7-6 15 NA TGTGCCAGCAGCTTAGGGGGCGGGGGCCACTATGGCTACACCTTC CASSLGGGGHYGYTF
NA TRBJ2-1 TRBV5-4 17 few TGTGCCAGCAGCTTGGCGATTTTGCAAGCGGGTAACAATGAGCAGTTCTTC CASSLAILQAGNNEQFF
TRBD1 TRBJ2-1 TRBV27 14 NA TGTGCCAGCAGTTTAATTGCGGCAGGGGGCGAGCAGTTCTTC CASSLIAAGGEQFF
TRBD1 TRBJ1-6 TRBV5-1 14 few TGCGCCAGCTCGACAGGGGGTATGGGATCACCCCTCCACTTT CASSTGGMGSPLHF
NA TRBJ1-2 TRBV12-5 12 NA TGTGCTAGTGGTCCCACTTCCGGCGATCACACCTTC CASGPTSGDHTF
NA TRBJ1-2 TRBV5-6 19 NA TGTGCCAGCAGATCGTCGGGGGCCGGTGGTGTTGCGAGGTACTATGGCTACACCTTC CASRSSGAGGVARYYGYTF
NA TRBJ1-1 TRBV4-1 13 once TGCGCCAGCAGCAACGGGGGGGGAACTGAAGCTTTCTTT CASSNGGGTEAFF
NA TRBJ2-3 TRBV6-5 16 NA TGTGCCAGCAGTTACTCAGGCAGTGGTGGTGCAGATACGCAGTATTTT CASSYSGSGGADTQYF
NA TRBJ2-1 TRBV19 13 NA TGTGCCAGCCGGACAGTGGACCACAATGAGCAGTTCTTC CASRTVDHNEQFF
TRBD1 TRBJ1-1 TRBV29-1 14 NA TGCAGCGTTTATGGGGACAGGGGCGGCACTGAAGCTTTCTTT CSVYGDRGGTEAFF
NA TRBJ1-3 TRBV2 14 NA TGTGCCAGCAGTGCAGGGTGGTCTGGAAACACCATATATTTT CASSAGWSGNTIYF
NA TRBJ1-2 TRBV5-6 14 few TGTGCCAGCAGCCCGGAGGGGGGCTTGTATGGCTACACCTTC CASSPEGGLYGYTF
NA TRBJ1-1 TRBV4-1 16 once TGCGCCAGCAGCCAGGTCTGGACGGCGGAGGACACTGAAGCTTTCTTT CASSQVWTAEDTEAFF
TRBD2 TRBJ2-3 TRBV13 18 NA TGTGCCAGCAGCTTCCCCGGACTAGCGGGGGGGTTGGCAGATACGCAGTATTTT CASSFPGLAGGLADTQYF
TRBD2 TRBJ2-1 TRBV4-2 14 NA TGTGCCAGCAGCCAAGGACTAGCGGGGAATGAGCAGTTCTTC CASSQGLAGNEQFF
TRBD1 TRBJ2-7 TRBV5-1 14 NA TGCGCCAGCAGTCCCGGGACAGGGGACCACGAGCAGTACTTC CASSPGTGDHEQYF
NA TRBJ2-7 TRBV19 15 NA TGTGCCAGTAGTATAGATCGGGGCGATGGCTACGAGCAGTACTTC CASSIDRGDGYEQYF
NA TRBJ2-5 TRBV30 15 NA TGTGCCTGGAGTCCCCCGGAGGTAGCCCAAGAGACCCAGTACTTC CAWSPPEVAQETQYF